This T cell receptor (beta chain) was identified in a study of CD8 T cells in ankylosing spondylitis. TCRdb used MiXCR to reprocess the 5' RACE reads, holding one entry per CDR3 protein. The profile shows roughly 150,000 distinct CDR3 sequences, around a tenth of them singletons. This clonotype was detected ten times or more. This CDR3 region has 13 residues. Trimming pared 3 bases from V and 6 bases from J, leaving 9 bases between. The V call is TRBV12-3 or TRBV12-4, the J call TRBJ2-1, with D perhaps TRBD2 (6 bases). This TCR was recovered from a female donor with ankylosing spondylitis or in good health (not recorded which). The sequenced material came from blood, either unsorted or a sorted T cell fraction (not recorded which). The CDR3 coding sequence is TGTGCCAGCAGTTTGGGACTGCTCAATGAGCAGTTCTTC. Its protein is CASSLGLLNEQFF.